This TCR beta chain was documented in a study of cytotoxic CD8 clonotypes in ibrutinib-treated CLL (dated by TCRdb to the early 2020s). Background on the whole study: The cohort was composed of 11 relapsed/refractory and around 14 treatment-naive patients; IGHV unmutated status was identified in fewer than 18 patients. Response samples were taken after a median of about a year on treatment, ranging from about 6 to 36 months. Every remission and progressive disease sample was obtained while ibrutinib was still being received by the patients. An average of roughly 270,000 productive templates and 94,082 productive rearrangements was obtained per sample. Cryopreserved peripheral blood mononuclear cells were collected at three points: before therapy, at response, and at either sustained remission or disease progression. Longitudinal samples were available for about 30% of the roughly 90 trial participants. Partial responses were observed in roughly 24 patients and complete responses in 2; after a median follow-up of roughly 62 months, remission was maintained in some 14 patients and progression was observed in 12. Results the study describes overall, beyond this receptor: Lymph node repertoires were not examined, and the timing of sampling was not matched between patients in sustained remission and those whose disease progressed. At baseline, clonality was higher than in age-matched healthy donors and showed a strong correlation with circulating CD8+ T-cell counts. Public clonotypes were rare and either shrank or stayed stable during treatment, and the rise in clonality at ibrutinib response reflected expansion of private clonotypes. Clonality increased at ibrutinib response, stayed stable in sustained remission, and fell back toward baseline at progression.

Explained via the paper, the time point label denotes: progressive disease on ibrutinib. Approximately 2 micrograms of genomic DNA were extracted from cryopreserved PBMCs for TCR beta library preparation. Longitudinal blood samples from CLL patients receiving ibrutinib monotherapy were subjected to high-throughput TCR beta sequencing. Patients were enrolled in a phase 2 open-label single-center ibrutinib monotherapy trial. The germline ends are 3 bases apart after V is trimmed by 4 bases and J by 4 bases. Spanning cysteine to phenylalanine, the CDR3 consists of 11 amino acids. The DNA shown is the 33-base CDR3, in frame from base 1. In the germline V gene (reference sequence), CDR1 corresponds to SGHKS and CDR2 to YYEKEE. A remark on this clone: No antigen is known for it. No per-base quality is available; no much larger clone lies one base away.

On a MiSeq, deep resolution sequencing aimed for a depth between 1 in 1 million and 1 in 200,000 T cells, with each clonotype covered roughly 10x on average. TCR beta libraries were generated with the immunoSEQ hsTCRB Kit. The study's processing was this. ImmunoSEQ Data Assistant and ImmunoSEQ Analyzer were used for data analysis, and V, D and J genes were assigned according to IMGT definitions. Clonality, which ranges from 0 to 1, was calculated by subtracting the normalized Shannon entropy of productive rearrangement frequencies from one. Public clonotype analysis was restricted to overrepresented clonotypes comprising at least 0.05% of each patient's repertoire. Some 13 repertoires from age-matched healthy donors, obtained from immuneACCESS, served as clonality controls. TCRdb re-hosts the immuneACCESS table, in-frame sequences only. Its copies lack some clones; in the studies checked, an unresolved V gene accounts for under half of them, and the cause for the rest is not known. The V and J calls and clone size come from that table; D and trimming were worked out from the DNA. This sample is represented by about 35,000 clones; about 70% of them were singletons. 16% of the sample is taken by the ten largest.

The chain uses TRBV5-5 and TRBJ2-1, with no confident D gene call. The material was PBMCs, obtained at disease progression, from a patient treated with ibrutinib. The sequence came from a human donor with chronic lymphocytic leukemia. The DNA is TGTGCCAGCAGCCTTTACAATGAGCAGTTCTTC. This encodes CASSLYNEQFF.